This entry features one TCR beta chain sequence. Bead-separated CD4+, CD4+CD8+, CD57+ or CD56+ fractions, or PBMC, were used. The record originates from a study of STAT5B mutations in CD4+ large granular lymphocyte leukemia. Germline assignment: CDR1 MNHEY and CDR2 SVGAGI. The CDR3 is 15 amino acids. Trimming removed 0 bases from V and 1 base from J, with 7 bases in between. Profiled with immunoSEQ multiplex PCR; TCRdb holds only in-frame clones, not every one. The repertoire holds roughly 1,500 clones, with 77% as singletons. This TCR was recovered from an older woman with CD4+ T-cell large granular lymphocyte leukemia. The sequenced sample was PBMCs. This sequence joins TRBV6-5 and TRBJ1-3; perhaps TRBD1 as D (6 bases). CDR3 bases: TGTGCCAGCAGTTACTCGACAGGATCTGGAAACACCATATATTTT. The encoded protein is CASSYSTGSGNTIYF.